The rows below give T cell receptor beta chains drawn from one sample of a study of cytomegalovirus exposure and HLA in healthy donors. Method: immunoSEQ multiplex PCR; TCRdb's copy keeps in-frame clones and lacks some. Of 100,000 or so clones detected, 63% appear once; the ten largest clones hold about 4.3%. Sequencing used PBMCs. The receptor source for this set is a human donor in good health. Both conserved end residues are part of each CDR3. A D gene is named only where the DNA matches it firmly. Only part of the rows carry a size: once, few, many, or a class if the clone is expanded.

D gene	V gene	J gene	clone size	CDR3 protein
-	TRBV12-5	TRBJ2-5	-	CASGLVIAGETQYF
TRBD2	TRBV7-9	TRBJ2-3	-	CASSPGLAGGSDTQYF
-	TRBV28	TRBJ1-3	few	CASSLRAGGTPRVTIYF
TRBD1	TRBV6-1	TRBJ1-2	-	CASSAGTGGNYGYTF
TRBD1	TRBV6-1	TRBJ2-7	few	CASSHGTEEQYF
-	TRBV9	TRBJ2-1	-	CASSASGLYHNEQFF
-	TRBV12-5	TRBJ2-1	-	CASGLGQYNEQFF
-	TRBV19	TRBJ1-2	once	CASSMIAGVYGYTF
TRBD1	TRBV7-6	TRBJ1-1	few	CASRTGANTEAFF
TRBD2	TRBV4-1	TRBJ2-2	-	CASSQDWWGRAGGELFF
-	TRBV19	TRBJ1-5	-	CASSPSRISLEPQHF
-	TRBV21-1	TRBJ2-3	-	CASSKKRGGLSDTQYF
-	TRBV27	TRBJ2-2	once	CASSSTGELFF
TRBD1	TRBV27	TRBJ1-1	-	CASSSPGQGYTEAFF
TRBD2	TRBV11-2	TRBJ2-1	few	CASSLGIAGGYEQFF
-	TRBV27	TRBJ1-1	-	CASTERPGQPNTEAFF
TRBD1	TRBV27	TRBJ2-2	once	CASSRPGQGETGELFF
TRBD2	TRBV30	TRBJ2-3	-	CACGPGLAGEGDTQYF
TRBD1	TRBV5-5	TRBJ2-5	-	CASSEGQAIQETQYF
-	TRBV5-6	TRBJ2-2	-	CASSLELLTGELFF
TRBD2	TRBV15	TRBJ2-3	-	CATSILPGTSGIDTQYF
-	TRBV27	TRBJ1-1	-	CASTRTGVVTEAFF
-	TRBV2	TRBJ2-7	-	CASSERSTGRNEQYF
TRBD2	TRBV7-9	TRBJ2-1	once	CASSLVTSGRDNEQFF
TRBD1	TRBV30	TRBJ2-3	few	CAWSVGTVGGTQYF
TRBD1	TRBV13	TRBJ2-7	-	CASSLGGQGVGYEQYF
TRBD2	TRBV27	TRBJ2-7	-	CASSWVAGSYEQYF
-	TRBV2	TRBJ2-3	-	CASSEEGLGRLTSTDTQYF
TRBD1	TRBV19	TRBJ1-5	-	CASSIRVTGGPGSNQPQHF
-	TRBV2	TRBJ1-1	few	CASREHGEGTEAFF
TRBD1	TRBV30	TRBJ1-1	-	CAWGQGAMSTEAFF
TRBD1	TRBV4-1	TRBJ2-3	-	CASSQDPQGAQDTQYF
TRBD2	TRBV10-3	TRBJ2-7	-	CAISEGRTSYEQYF
TRBD1	TRBV5-5	TRBJ2-7	medium-sized	CASSQQGAYEQYF
TRBD1	TRBV4-1	TRBJ2-6	-	CASSQGVGQGSGANVLTF
-	TRBV5-6	-	-	CASSLFGSPTYEQYF
TRBD1	TRBV5-1	TRBJ2-1	once	CASSLGQGIRYEQFF
-	TRBV13	TRBJ2-1	-	CASSLGNNNEQFF
-	TRBV6-5	TRBJ2-3	-	CASSYGQASTDTQYF
TRBD1	TRBV5-4	TRBJ2-7	-	CASRAGQGLPEQYF
TRBD2	TRBV30	TRBJ2-3	-	CAWSARLSGRGGTDTQYF
TRBD2	TRBV30	TRBJ2-3	-	CAWREGARDTQYF
-	TRBV6-5	TRBJ1-4	few	CASSYSGSGDEKLFF
TRBD1	TRBV19	TRBJ1-2	-	CASSTSGQGNGYTF